The clone carrying this T cell receptor (beta chain) is a singleton in its sample. The data originate from a study of shared clonotypes between healthy human individuals. Each subset's genomic DNA was split evenly across several immunoSEQ plates. TCRdb's copy holds only in-frame clones and misses some; the assay was immunoSEQ multiplex PCR. The table shows millions of clones, with about 92% occurring only once. The V and J ends lost 5 bases and 4 bases respectively, with 17 bases between them. The CDR3 loop spans 15 amino acids. The germline gives CDR1 SGHTA, CDR2 FQGNSA. The chain couples TRBV7-2 to TRBJ1-1; no clear D. This clonotype was sampled from a man aged 18 to 29 in good health. Some clones in this sample may be carry-over from other donors' samples. The sequenced sample consisted of naive CD4+ T cells from PBMCs. Subset meaning: CD45RA+ positively selected. The CDR3: CASSPTPGFSTEAFF. The CDR3 nucleotides are TGTGCCAGCAGCCCGACCCCCGGGTTCAGCACTGAAGCTTTCTTT.